This T cell receptor beta chain was obtained from a study of technical replicates of blood from a few donors. TCRdb keeps only in-frame clones here, not all; method: immunoSEQ multiplex PCR. This sample has 9,000 to 15,000 clones, with 93% found just once. The CDR3 extends over 14 amino acids. After removal of 4 bases from V and 5 bases from J, the junction contained 6 bases not matched to a gene. In germline, CDR1 is SQVTM, CDR2 ANQGSEA. This receptor was identified in a human donor in good health. The chain has TRBV29-1 and TRBJ2-1, with 9 bases fitting TRBD2. Sequenced sample: PBMCs. CDR3 bases: TGCAGCGTTGTTCGCGGGAGGGCCGACAATGAGCAGTTCTTC. Protein product: CSVVRGRADNEQFF.